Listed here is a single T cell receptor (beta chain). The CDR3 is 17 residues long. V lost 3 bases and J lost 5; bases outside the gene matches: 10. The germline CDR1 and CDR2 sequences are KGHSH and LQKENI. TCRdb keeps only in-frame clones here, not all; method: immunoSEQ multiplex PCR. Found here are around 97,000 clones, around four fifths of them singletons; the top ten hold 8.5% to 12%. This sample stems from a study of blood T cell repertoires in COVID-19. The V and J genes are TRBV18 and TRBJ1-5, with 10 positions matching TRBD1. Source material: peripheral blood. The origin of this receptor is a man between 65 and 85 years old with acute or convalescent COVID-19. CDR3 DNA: TGTGCCAGCTCACCCACCGAGGCGGGACAGGGGCATCAGCCCCAGCATTTT. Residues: CASSPTEAGQGHQPQHF.